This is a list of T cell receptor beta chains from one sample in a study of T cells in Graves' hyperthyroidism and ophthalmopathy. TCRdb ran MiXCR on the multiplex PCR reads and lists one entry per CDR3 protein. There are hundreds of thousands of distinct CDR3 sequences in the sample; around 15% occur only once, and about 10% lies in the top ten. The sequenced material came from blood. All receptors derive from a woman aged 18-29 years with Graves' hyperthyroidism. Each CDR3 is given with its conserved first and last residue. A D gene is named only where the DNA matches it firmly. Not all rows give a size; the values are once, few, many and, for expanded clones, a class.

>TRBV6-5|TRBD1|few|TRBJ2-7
CASSYVRQGAYEQYF
TGTGCCAGCAGTTACGTGCGACAGGGGGCCTACGAGCAGTACTTC
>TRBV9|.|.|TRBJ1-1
CASSAPGDTEAFF
TGTGCCAGCAGCGCCCCAGGGGACACTGAAGCTTTCTTT
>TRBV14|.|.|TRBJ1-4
CASSHGRNEKLFF
TGTGCCAGCAGCCATGGACGTAATGAAAAACTGTTTTTT
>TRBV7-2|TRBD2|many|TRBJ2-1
CASSLTGGNEQFF
TGTGCCAGCAGCTTAACGGGGGGGAATGAGCAGTTCTTC
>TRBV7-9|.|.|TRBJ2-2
CASSLLGPGLLNTGELFF
TGTGCCAGCAGCTTACTGGGTCCGGGACTCCTAAACACCGGGGAGCTGTTTTTT
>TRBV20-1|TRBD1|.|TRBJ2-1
CSARDWGQGNEQFF
TGCAGTGCTAGAGATTGGGGACAGGGCAATGAGCAGTTCTTC
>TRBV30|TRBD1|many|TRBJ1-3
CAWSPRDRDTIYF
TGTGCCTGGAGCCCCCGGGACAGAGACACCATATATTTT
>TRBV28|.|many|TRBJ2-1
CASSLMDRLYNEQFF
TGTGCCAGCAGTTTAATGGACAGATTGTACAATGAGCAGTTCTTC
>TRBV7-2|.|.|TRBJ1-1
CASSLSRGLRTEAFF
TGTGCCAGCAGCTTATCTCGGGGTCTAAGAACTGAAGCTTTCTTT
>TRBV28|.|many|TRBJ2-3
CASSSPSTQGADTQYF
TGTGCCAGCAGTTCCCCCTCCACCCAGGGAGCAGATACGCAGTATTTT
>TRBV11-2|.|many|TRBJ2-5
CASSLGLAVVQETQYF
TGTGCCAGCAGCTTAGGGTTAGCCGTAGTTCAAGAGACCCAGTACTTC
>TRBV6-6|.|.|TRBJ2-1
CASKSTDYNEQFF
TGTGCCAGCAAGAGCACTGATTACAATGAGCAGTTCTTC
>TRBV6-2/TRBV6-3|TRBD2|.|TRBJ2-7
CASSHGLAGPYEQYF
TGTGCCAGCAGTCACGGACTAGCGGGACCCTACGAGCAGTACTTC
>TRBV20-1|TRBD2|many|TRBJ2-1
CSARDLTSGGTYNEQFF
TGCAGTGCTAGAGACTTGACTAGCGGGGGGACCTACAATGAGCAGTTCTTC
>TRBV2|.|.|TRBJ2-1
CASNEVFPKNEQFF
TGTGCCAGCAATGAAGTGTTTCCGAAAAATGAGCAGTTCTTC
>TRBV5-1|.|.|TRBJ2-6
CASSKPTGSGANVLTF
TGCGCCAGCAGCAAACCTACAGGCTCTGGGGCCAACGTCCTGACTTTC
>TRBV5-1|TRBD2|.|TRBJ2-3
CASSLGDYDTQYF
TGCGCCAGCAGCTTGGGGGACTATGATACGCAGTATTTT
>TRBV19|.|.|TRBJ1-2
CASRQGTSYGYTF
TGTGCCAGTAGGCAAGGGACAAGCTATGGCTACACCTTC
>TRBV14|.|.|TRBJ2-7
CASSQGTPGVLREQYF
TGTGCCAGCAGCCAAGGTACCCCGGGAGTCTTAAGGGAGCAGTACTTC
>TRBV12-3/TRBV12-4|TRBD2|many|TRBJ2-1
CASTRGLAGDLQFF
TGTGCCAGCACCCGAGGACTAGCGGGAGATCTACAGTTCTTC
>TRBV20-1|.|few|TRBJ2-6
CSASGRGWANVLTF
TGCAGTGCTAGCGGTAGGGGATGGGCCAACGTCCTGACTTTC
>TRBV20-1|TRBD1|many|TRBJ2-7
CSARPTPGQGPEQYF
TGCAGTGCTAGACCAACTCCGGGACAGGGTCCCGAGCAGTACTTC
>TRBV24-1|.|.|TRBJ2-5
CATSDPGTPQETQYF
TGTGCCACCAGTGACCCCGGGACACCCCAAGAGACCCAGTACTTC
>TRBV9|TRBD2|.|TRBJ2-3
CASSAGLAARTDTQYF
TGTGCCAGCAGCGCGGGACTAGCGGCTCGCACAGATACGCAGTATTTT
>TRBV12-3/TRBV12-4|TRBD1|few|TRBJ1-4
CASSWTGAEEKLFF
TGTGCCAGCAGTTGGACAGGGGCGGAAGAAAAACTGTTTTTT
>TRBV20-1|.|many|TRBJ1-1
CSAPFRGSLEAFF
TGCAGTGCGCCTTTTAGGGGGTCCCTTGAAGCTTTCTTT
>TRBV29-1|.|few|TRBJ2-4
CSVEQGSGIQYF
TGCAGCGTTGAACAGGGGTCGGGCATTCAGTACTTC
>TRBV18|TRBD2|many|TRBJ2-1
CASSLGTSGRPSEQFF
TGTGCCAGCTCACTTGGGACTAGCGGGAGGCCAAGTGAGCAGTTCTTC
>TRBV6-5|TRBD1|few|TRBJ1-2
CASSYGTGASNYGYTF
TGTGCCAGCAGTTACGGGACAGGGGCATCTAACTATGGCTACACCTTC
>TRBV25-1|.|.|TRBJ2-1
CASSRGRSEQFF
TGTGCCAGCAGCCGGGGACGGAGTGAGCAGTTCTTC
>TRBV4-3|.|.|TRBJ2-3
CASSQVGISSTDTQYF
TGCGCCAGCAGCCAAGTGGGGATATCTAGCACAGATACGCAGTATTTT
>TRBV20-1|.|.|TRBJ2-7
CSAREAIGFYEQYF
TGCAGTGCTAGAGAAGCGATCGGATTCTACGAGCAGTACTTC
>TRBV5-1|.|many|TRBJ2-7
CASSLGRLAYEQYF
TGCGCCAGCAGCTTGGGACGACTAGCCTACGAGCAGTACTTC
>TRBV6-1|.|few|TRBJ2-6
CASRRGREISGANVLTF
TGTGCCAGCAGGAGGGGCAGGGAAATCTCTGGGGCCAACGTCCTGACTTTC
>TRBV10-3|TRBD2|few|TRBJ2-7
CAISETSDYEQYF
TGTGCCATCAGTGAAACTAGCGACTACGAGCAGTACTTC
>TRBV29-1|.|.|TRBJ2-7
CSVLRGTYEQYF
TGCAGCGTGTTAAGGGGAACCTACGAGCAGTACTTC
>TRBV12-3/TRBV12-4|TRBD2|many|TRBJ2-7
CASSPTSGRPHEQYF
TGTGCCAGCAGTCCTACTAGCGGGAGGCCCCACGAGCAGTACTTC
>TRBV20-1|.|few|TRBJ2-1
CSVRESSYNEQFF
TGCAGCGTCAGAGAAAGCTCCTACAATGAGCAGTTCTTC
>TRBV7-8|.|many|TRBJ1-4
CASSLARFGGPGEKLFF
TGTGCCAGCAGCTTAGCGCGATTCGGGGGGCCAGGAGAAAAACTGTTTTTT
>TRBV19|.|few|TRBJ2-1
CASAPDSDSQYNEQFF
TGTGCCAGTGCACCCGACTCAGACAGCCAATACAATGAGCAGTTCTTC
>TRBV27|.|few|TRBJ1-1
CASRGTWLNTEAFF
TGTGCCAGCCGCGGTACATGGTTGAACACTGAAGCTTTCTTT
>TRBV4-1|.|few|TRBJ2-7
CASSQVVPVKEQYF
TGCGCCAGCAGCCAAGTCGTCCCCGTCAAGGAGCAGTACTTC
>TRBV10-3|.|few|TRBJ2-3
CAISEPQGMAEGTDTQYF
TGTGCCATCAGTGAGCCCCAGGGAATGGCCGAGGGCACAGATACGCAGTATTTT
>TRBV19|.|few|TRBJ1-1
CASSSRPSPNTEAFF
TGTGCCAGTAGTTCTCGACCGAGCCCGAACACTGAAGCTTTCTTT
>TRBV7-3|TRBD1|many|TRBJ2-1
CASSLRGDRIYNEQFF
TGTGCCAGCAGCTTAAGGGGGGACAGGATTTACAATGAGCAGTTCTTC